The rows below give T cell receptor beta chains drawn from one sample of a study of blood T cell repertoires in COVID-19. TCRdb's copy holds only in-frame clones and misses some; the assay was immunoSEQ multiplex PCR. The data contain 140,000 to 150,000 clones, 75% to 90% of them singletons. The material sequenced was peripheral blood. The receptors shown here come from a man in his sixties with active or convalescent COVID-19. Both conserved end residues are part of each CDR3. Fields, in order: V gene, D gene, J gene, clone size, CDR3 DNA, CDR3 protein. A D gene is named only where the DNA matches it firmly. Expanded clones are given a class, and other clones once, few, many or no size at all.

TRBV19,TRBD1,TRBJ1-3,NA,TGTGCCAGTAGTAGGACAGGGACTGGAAACACCATATATTTT,CASSRTGTGNTIYF
TRBV18,TRBD1,TRBJ1-1,NA,TGTGCCAGCTCCCCCTTAACAGGGGCCCCCTCCAAGGAAGCTTTCTTT,CASSPLTGAPSKEAFF
TRBV1,NA,TRBJ1-1,NA,TGCACCAACTTGATTTTTAAGAACACTGAAGCTTTCTTT,CTNLIFKNTEAFF
TRBV9,NA,TRBJ1-2,NA,TGTGCCAGCAGCGCCCTCCTGGGGTACAGCCGAGAGTGGACTTATGGCTACACCTTC,CASSALLGYSREWTYGYTF
TRBV3-1/TRBV3-2,TRBD2,TRBJ2-5,NA,TGTGCCAGCACAGGGACTAGCGGGATCCTCGAGACCCAGTACTTC,CASTGTSGILETQYF
TRBV29-1,NA,TRBJ2-3,NA,TGCAGCTCCCCGGCAGGGGGCACAGATACGCAGTATTTT,CSSPAGGTDTQYF
TRBV5-1,NA,TRBJ2-5,NA,TGCGCCAGCAGCCTCCCCCCGATGGAGGGCCAGTACTTC,CASSLPPMEGQYF
TRBV5-1,NA,TRBJ2-7,few,TGCGCCAGCAGCTTGGATACTAGCTGGGGCGAGCAGTACTTC,CASSLDTSWGEQYF
TRBV6-5,NA,TRBJ2-1,NA,TGTGCCAGCGCTCCCAGGGGAGATGAGCAGTTCTTC,CASAPRGDEQFF
TRBV10-3,TRBD1,TRBJ1-3,NA,TGTGCCACAACCCCACAGGGGGCTTCTGGAAACACCATATATTTT,CATTPQGASGNTIYF
TRBV3-1/TRBV3-2,TRBD1,TRBJ1-2,NA,TGTGCCAGCAGCCATGGGGACAGGGATTATGGCTACACCTTC,CASSHGDRDYGYTF
TRBV7-3,NA,TRBJ2-1,NA,TGTGCCAGCAGCCCGCAAAGACAGGATGAGCAGTTCTTC,CASSPQRQDEQFF
TRBV30,NA,TRBJ1-6,NA,TGTGCCTGGTCAACAGGTTCTAATTCACCCCTCCACTTT,CAWSTGSNSPLHF
TRBV10-3,NA,TRBJ1-1,NA,TGTGCCATCAGTGAGTCGGCAGAAGAAGCTTTCTTT,CAISESAEEAFF
TRBV18,TRBD1,TRBJ1-5,NA,TGTGCCAGCTCAAAAGGACAGGGCTCAAATCAGCCCCAGCATTTT,CASSKGQGSNQPQHF
TRBV14,TRBD2,TRBJ2-7,NA,TGTGCCAGCAGCCACCGTCCCGGGGGGGGACTAGCGGACGAGCAGTACTTC,CASSHRPGGGLADEQYF
TRBV30,NA,TRBJ2-1,NA,TGTGCCTGGAGTCCCCGAGCCAACAATGAGCAGTTCTTC,CAWSPRANNEQFF
TRBV19,TRBD1,TRBJ1-1,NA,TGTGCCAGTATTCCCGTCCACAGGGGGGTCAACACTGAAGCTTTCTTT,CASIPVHRGVNTEAFF
TRBV20-1,NA,TRBJ2-3,NA,TGCAGTGCTAGTGAGGAGGGCTCAGATACGCAGTATTTT,CSASEEGSDTQYF
TRBV4-3,TRBD1,TRBJ1-1,NA,TGCGCCAGCAGCCAACCGGGACAGGGTCGCACTGAAGCTTTCTTT,CASSQPGQGRTEAFF
TRBV2,NA,TRBJ1-1,NA,TGTGCCAGCAGCAAAGTTTCAGGGGAGGGTGAAGCTTTCTTT,CASSKVSGEGEAFF
TRBV19,NA,TRBJ2-1,NA,TGTGCCAGTAGTATAGGTCGCCTAACCGGTGAGCAGTTCTTC,CASSIGRLTGEQFF
TRBV5-1,TRBD2,TRBJ2-7,NA,TGCGCCAGCACGGGACTAGCGGGATCCTACGAGCAGTACTTC,CASTGLAGSYEQYF
TRBV28,TRBD1,TRBJ1-1,NA,TGTGCCAGCAGCCCAATAGGACAGGGCGGGACTGAAGCTTTCTTT,CASSPIGQGGTEAFF
TRBV3-1/TRBV3-2,TRBD1,TRBJ1-1,NA,TGTGCCAGCAGCCACGGGACAGGAGGGCCAACTGAAGCTTTCTTT,CASSHGTGGPTEAFF
TRBV20-1,NA,TRBJ2-7,NA,TGCAGTGCTAGTGCCCCTAAGCGGGCGGCCTACGAGCAGTACTTC,CSASAPKRAAYEQYF
TRBV11-2,NA,TRBJ2-5,once,TGTGCCAGCAGCTTCCCGGATCGGGGGGAGACCCAGTACTTC,CASSFPDRGETQYF
TRBV5-4,TRBD2,TRBJ2-2,NA,TGTGCCAGCAGCTTGAAGCGGGGTCGGACCGGGGAGCTGTTTTTT,CASSLKRGRTGELFF
TRBV6-5,TRBD2,TRBJ2-5,NA,TGTGCCAGCAGGAAGTGGGAGGGAGAGACCCAGTACTTC,CASRKWEGETQYF
TRBV4-3,NA,TRBJ1-1,NA,TGCGCCAGCAGCCAAGACGGTGGGGGGGTGGCTGAAGCTTTCTTT,CASSQDGGGVAEAFF
TRBV28,TRBD2,TRBJ2-1,NA,TGTGCCAGCAGTTTGGGGGGGAGAGGAGGGCAGTTCTTC,CASSLGGRGGQFF
TRBV24-1,NA,TRBJ2-7,NA,TGTGCCACCAGTGATCCACTAGACCACGAGCAGTACTTC,CATSDPLDHEQYF
TRBV7-9,TRBD2,TRBJ2-5,NA,TGTGCCAGCAGAATTAGCGGGGGCCGTCAAGAGACCCAGTACTTC,CASRISGGRQETQYF
TRBV5-1,TRBD1,TRBJ2-1,NA,TGCGCCAGCAGCCAGCCTCCCGGACAGGGGAGGCGTGAGCAGTTCTTC,CASSQPPGQGRREQFF
TRBV19,NA,TRBJ1-2,NA,TGTGCCAGTACGGACTATAACTATGGCTACACCTTC,CASTDYNYGYTF
TRBV5-1,TRBD1,TRBJ2-4,NA,TGCGCCAGCAGACGGGACAGCGCAAACATTCAGTACTTC,CASRRDSANIQYF
TRBV4-3,TRBD2,TRBJ2-7,many,TGCGCCAGCAGCCAAGATCTTAGCGGGGATGCCGAGCAGTACTTC,CASSQDLSGDAEQYF
TRBV19,NA,TRBJ1-5,NA,TGTGCCAGTAGTGCGGACAGATTCAATCAGCCCCAGCATTTT,CASSADRFNQPQHF
TRBV5-5,NA,TRBJ1-1,once,TGTGCCAGCAGGAAGAGGGTCCTGGGGAACACTGAAGCTTTCTTT,CASRKRVLGNTEAFF
TRBV10-3,TRBD1,TRBJ1-1,NA,TGTGCCATCAGAAGAAGACAGGGGGAAGGAACTGAAGCTTTCTTT,CAIRRRQGEGTEAFF
TRBV28,NA,TRBJ2-3,NA,TGTGCCAGCAGTTTAAGGAGGGCGGGTCGGGATACGCAGTATTTT,CASSLRRAGRDTQYF
TRBV19,TRBD1,TRBJ1-3,NA,TGTGCCAGTGCAGGGACAGGGGGAAACACCATATATTTT,CASAGTGGNTIYF
TRBV27,NA,TRBJ2-5,NA,TGTGCCAGCAGTCCACGTCGGGGAGAGACCCAGTACTTC,CASSPRRGETQYF
TRBV20-1,TRBD1,TRBJ2-6,NA,TGCAGTGCTAGTACGGACAGGGTCTCTGGGGCCAACGTCCTGACTTTC,CSASTDRVSGANVLTF
TRBV6-5,TRBD1,TRBJ2-1,NA,TGTGCCAGCAGTTACACAGGGGTTGGCAGGTATGAGCAGTTCTTC,CASSYTGVGRYEQFF
TRBV18,TRBD1,TRBJ1-4,NA,TGTGCCAGCTCCCCATTACAGGGGGGAGATGAAAAACTGTTTTTT,CASSPLQGGDEKLFF
TRBV5-5,TRBD2,TRBJ2-1,NA,TGTGCCAGCAGCTGGGGACTAGCGGGAGTTAATGAGCAGTTCTTC,CASSWGLAGVNEQFF
TRBV2,NA,TRBJ2-2,NA,TGTGCCAGCAACAGGGAGGGTAACACCGGGGAGCTGTTTTTT,CASNREGNTGELFF
TRBV6-2/TRBV6-3,TRBD2,TRBJ2-5,NA,TGTGCCAGCGGCCTAAGGGGGACTAGCGGGAAATTAGAGACCCAGTACTTC,CASGLRGTSGKLETQYF
TRBV4-3,NA,TRBJ2-3,many,TGCGCCAGCAGCCAAGGACCGGAGCGCACAGATACGCAGTATTTT,CASSQGPERTDTQYF
TRBV7-8,NA,TRBJ1-4,NA,TGTGCCAGCGGAGTACGGGGGGCCCTCATTGCAACTAATGAAAAACTGTTTTTT,CASGVRGALIATNEKLFF
TRBV5-1,NA,TRBJ2-1,NA,TGCGCCAGCAGCTTGGCCCAGGGAGGAACCTACAATGAGCAGTTCTTC,CASSLAQGGTYNEQFF